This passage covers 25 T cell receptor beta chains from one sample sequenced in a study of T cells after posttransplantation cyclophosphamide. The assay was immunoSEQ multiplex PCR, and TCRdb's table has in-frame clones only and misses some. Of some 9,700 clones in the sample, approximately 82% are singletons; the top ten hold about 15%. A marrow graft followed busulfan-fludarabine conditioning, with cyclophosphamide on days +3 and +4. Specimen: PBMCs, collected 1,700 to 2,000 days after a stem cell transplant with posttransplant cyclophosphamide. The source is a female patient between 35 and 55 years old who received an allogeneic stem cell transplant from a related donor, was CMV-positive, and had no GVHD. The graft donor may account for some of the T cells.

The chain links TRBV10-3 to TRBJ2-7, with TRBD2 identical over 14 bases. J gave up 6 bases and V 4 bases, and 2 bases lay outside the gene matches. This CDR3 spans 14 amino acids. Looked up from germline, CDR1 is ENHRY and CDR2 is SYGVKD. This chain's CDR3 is CAISGGTSGGEQYF. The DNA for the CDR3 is TGTGCCATCAGTGGGGGGACTAGCGGGGGCGAGCAGTACTTC.

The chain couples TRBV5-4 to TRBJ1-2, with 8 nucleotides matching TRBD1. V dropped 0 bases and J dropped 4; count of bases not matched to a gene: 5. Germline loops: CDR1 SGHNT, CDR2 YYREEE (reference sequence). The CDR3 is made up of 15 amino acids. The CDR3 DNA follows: TGTGCCAGCAGCTTGGAGACAGGGGAAAGCTATGGCTACACCTTC. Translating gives CASSLETGESYGYTF.

CDR3 coding DNA: TGTGCCAGCAGTTTATACGGGCCAGGGCAAATCACCGGGGAGCTGTTTTTT. It translates to CASSLYGPGQITGELFF. The V call is TRBV28, the J call TRBJ2-2; D perhaps matches TRBD1 (5 bases). Trimming took off 1 base at V and 4 bases at J, with 16 bases between the two ends. This CDR3 spans 17 amino acids. Germline V gene data show CDR1 as MDHEN and CDR2 as SYDVKM. Filled out from reference TRBV28 and TRBJ2-2, the complete variable domain reads DVKVTQSSRYLVKRTGEKVFLECVQDMDHENMFWYRQDPGLGLRLIYFSYDVKMKEKGDIPEGYSVSREKKERFSLILESASTNQTSMYLCASSLYGPGQITGELFFGEGSRLTVL.

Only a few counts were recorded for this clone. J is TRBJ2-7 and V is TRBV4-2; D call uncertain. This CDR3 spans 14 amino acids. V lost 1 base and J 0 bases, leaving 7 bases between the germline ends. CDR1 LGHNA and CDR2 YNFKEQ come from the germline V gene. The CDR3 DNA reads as TGTGCCAGCAGCCAAGGGCCATTCTCCTACGAGCAGTACTTC. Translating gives CASSQGPFSYEQYF.

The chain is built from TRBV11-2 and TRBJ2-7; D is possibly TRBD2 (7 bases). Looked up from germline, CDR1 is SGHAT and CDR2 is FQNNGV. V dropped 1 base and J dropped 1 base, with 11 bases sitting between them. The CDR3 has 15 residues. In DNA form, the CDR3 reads TGTGCCAGCAGCTTAGCAGGGGACTATTCCTACGAGCAGTACTTC. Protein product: CASSLAGDYSYEQYF. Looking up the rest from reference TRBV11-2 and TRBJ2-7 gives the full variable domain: EAGVAQSPRYKIIEKRQSVAFWCNPISGHATLYWYQQILGQGPKLLIQFQNNGVVDDSQLPKDRFSAERLKGVDSTLKIQPAKLEDSAVYLCASSLAGDYSYEQYFGPGTRLTVT.

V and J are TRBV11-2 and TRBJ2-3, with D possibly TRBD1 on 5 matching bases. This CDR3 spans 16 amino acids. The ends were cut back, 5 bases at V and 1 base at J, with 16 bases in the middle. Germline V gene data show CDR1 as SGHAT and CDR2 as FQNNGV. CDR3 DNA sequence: TGTGCCAGCAGCCTGAACTGGGGCCCCGGCACAGATACGCAGTATTTT. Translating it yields CASSLNWGPGTDTQYF.

The CDR3 protein is CASSPLGTGGSYEQYF. Written as DNA, the CDR3 is TGTGCCAGCAGTCCTTTGGGGACCGGGGGCTCCTACGAGCAGTACTTC. This chain links TRBV28 with TRBJ2-7; D is perhaps TRBD2 (6 bases). V gave up 5 bases and J gave up 0 bases, with 17 bases separating them. This CDR3 is 16 amino acids long. Germline V gene data show CDR1 as MDHEN and CDR2 as SYDVKM.

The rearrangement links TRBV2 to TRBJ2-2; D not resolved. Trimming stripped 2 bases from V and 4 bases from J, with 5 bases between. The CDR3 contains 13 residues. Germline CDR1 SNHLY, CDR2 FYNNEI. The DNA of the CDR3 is TGTGCCAGCAGTGAAACACCCACCGGGGAGCTGTTTTTT. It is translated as CASSETPTGELFF.

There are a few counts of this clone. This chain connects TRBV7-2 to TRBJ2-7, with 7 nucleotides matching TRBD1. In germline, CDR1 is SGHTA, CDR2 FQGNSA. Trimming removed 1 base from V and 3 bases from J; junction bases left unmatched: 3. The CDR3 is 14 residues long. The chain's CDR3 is CASSLEGQIYEQYF. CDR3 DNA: TGTGCCAGCAGCTTAGAGGGACAGATCTACGAGCAGTACTTC.

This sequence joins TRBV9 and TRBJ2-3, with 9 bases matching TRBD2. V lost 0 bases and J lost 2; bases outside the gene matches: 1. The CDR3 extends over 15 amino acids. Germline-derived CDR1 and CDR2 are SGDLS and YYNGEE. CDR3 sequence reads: CASSVVAGDTDTQYF. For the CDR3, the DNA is TGTGCCAGCAGCGTAGTAGCGGGGGACACAGATACGCAGTATTTT.

Here the CDR3 DNA reads TGTGCCAGTAGTATTAGTGGGACAGGGGTAGCCAAAAACATTCAGTACTTC. This sequence encodes CASSISGTGVAKNIQYF. The chain uses TRBV19 and TRBJ2-4; the match to TRBD1 covers 10 bases. This CDR3 spans 17 amino acids. Germline CDR1 reads LNHDA; CDR2 reads SQIVND (reference sequence). V was pared by 3 bases and J by 0 bases, with 5 bases of the junction left unmatched.

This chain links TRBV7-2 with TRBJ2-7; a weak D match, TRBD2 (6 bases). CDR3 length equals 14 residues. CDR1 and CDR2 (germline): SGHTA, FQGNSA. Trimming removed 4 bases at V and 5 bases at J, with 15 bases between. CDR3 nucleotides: TGTGCCAGCAGCTCGGGACCACGGAGGGACGAGCAGTACTTC. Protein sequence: CASSSGPRRDEQYF.

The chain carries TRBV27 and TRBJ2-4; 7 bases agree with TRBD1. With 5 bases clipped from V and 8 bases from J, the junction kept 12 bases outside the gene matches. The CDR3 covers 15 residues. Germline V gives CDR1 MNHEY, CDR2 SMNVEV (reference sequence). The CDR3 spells CASSPSRQGTDIQYF. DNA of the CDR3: TGTGCCAGCAGTCCATCTCGACAGGGTACGGACATTCAGTACTTC.

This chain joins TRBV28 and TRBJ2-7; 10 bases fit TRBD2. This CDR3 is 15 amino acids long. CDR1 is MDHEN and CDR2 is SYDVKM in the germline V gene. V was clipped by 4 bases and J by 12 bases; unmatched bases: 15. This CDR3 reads CASSSPTSGLLARYF. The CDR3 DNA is TGTGCCAGCAGTTCCCCGACTAGCGGGCTTCTCGCGCGGTACTTC.

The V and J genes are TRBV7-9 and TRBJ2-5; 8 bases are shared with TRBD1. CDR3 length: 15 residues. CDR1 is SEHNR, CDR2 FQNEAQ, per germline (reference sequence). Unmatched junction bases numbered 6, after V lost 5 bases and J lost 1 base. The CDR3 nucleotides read TGTGCCAGCAGCAGACAGGGGTCAGGCCAAGAGACCCAGTACTTC. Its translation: CASSRQGSGQETQYF.

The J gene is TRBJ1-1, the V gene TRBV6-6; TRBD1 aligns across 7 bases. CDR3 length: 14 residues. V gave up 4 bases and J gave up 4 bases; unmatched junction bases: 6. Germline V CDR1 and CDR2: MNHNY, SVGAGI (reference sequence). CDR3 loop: CASSSTGQGTEAFF. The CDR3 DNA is TGTGCCAGCAGTTCGACAGGGCAGGGCACTGAAGCTTTCTTT.

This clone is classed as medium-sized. CDR3 amino acids: CASSVDSDTQYF. The CDR3 nucleotides read TGCGCCAGCAGTGTGGACTCAGATACGCAGTATTTT. This rearrangement joins TRBV10-1 to TRBJ2-3, with TRBD2 as a possible D gene (5 bases). The germline CDR1 and CDR2 sequences are WNHNN and SYGVQD (reference sequence). There are 12 residues in the CDR3. The V end lost 4 bases, the J end lost 4 bases, and 6 bases lay between the germline ends.

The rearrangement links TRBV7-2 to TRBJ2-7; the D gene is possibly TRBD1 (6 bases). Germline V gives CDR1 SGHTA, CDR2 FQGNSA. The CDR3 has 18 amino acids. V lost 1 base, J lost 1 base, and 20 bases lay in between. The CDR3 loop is CASSLGDRTAYFSYEQYF. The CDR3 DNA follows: TGTGCCAGCAGCTTAGGAGATAGGACAGCATATTTTTCCTACGAGCAGTACTTC.

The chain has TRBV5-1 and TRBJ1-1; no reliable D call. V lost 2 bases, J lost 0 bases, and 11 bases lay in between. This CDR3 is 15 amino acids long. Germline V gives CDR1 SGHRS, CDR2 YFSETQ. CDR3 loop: CASSFTGGLNTEAFF. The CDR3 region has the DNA TGCGCCAGCAGCTTTACGGGAGGGTTGAACACTGAAGCTTTCTTT.

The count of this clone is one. This chain's CDR3 is CASKRVEGGGETQYF. The CDR3, as DNA: TGTGCCAGCAAAAGGGTTGAAGGGGGCGGGGAGACCCAGTACTTC. The V gene is TRBV2, the J gene TRBJ2-5; TRBD1 matches 7 bases. Looked up from germline, CDR1 is SNHLY and CDR2 is FYNNEI. V was pared by 7 bases and J by 5 bases, with 13 bases of the junction left unmatched. The CDR3 sequence is 15 residues long.

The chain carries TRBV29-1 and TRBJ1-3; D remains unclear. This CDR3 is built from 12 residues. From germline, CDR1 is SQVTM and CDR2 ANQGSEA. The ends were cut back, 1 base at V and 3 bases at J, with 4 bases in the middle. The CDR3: CSVEAFGNTIYF. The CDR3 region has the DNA TGCAGCGTTGAAGCGTTTGGAAACACCATATATTTT.

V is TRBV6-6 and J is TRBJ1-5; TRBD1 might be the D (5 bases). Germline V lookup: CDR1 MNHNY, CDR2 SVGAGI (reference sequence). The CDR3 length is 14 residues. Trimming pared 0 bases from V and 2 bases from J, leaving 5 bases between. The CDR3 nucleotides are TGTGCCAGCAGTTACTCAGGGGGCAATCAGCCCCAGCATTTT. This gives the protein CASSYSGGNQPQHF.

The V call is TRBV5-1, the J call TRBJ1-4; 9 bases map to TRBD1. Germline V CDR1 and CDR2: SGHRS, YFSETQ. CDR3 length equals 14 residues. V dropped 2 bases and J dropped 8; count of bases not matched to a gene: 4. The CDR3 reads CASSFGTGIEKLFF. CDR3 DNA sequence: TGCGCCAGCAGCTTTGGGACAGGGATCGAAAAACTGTTTTTT.

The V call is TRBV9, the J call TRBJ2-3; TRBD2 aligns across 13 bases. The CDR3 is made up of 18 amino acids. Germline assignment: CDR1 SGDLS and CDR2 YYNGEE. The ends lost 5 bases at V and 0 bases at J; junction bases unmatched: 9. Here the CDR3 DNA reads TGTGCCAGCAGTCCTACTAGCGGGGGGGGTTCTAGCACAGATACGCAGTATTTT. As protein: CASSPTSGGGSSTDTQYF.

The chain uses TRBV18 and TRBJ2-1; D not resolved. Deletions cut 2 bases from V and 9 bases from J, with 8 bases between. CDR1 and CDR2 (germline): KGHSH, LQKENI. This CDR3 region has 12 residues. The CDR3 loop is CASSPKAGEQFF. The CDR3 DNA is TGTGCCAGCTCACCAAAAGCTGGTGAGCAGTTCTTC.